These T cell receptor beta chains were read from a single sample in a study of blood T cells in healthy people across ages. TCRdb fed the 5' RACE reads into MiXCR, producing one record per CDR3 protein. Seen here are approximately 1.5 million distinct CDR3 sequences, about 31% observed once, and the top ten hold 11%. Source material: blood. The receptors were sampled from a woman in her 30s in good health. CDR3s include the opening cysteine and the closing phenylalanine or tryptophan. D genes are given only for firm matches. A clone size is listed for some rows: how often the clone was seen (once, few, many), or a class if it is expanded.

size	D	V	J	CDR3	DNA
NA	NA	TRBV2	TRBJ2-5	CASRQGKETQYF	TGTGCCAGCAGACAGGGAAAAGAGACCCAGTACTTC
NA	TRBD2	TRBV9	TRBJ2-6	CASSNPLAGASSGANVLTF	TGTGCCAGCAGCAACCCACTAGCGGGGGCCAGCTCTGGGGCCAACGTCCTGACTTTC
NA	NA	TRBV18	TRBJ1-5	CASSPVLLNSNQPQHF	TGTGCCAGCTCACCCGTTCTTTTAAATAGCAATCAGCCCCAGCATTTT
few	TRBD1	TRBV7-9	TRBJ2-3	CASSHRDRDTDTQYF	TGTGCCAGCAGCCACCGGGACAGAGACACAGATACGCAGTATTTT
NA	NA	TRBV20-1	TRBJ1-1	CSARGDRNTEAFF	TGCAGTGCTAGAGGAGACAGGAACACTGAAGCTTTCTTT
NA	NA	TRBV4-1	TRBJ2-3	CASSQEPPGEMSGTGTQYF	TGCGCCAGCAGCCAAGAACCCCCGGGAGAAATGTCGGGCACAGGTACGCAGTATTTT
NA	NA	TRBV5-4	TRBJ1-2	CARTKLQRDNGYTF	TGTGCCAGAACTAAACTTCAGAGGGATAATGGCTACACCTTC
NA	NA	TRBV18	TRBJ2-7	CASSPNPYNEQYF	TGTGCCAGCTCACCAAATCCTTACAACGAGCAGTACTTC
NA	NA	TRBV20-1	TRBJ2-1	CSATRRAHENEQFF	TGCAGTGCTACTCGGAGGGCGCATGAAAATGAGCAGTTCTTC
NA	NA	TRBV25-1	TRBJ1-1	CASSQAQGLGSEAFF	TGTGCCAGCAGTCAAGCGCAGGGATTGGGATCGGAAGCTTTCTTT
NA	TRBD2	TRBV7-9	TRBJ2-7	CASRGSGGLYEQYF	TGTGCCAGCAGGGGAAGCGGGGGTCTATACGAGCAGTACTTC
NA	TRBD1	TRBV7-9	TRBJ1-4	CASSLEGRDSYEKLFF	TGTGCCAGCAGCTTAGAGGGCCGGGACAGCTATGAAAAACTGTTTTTT
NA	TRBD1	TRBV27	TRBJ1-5	CASSLGGFQGGIADQPQHF	TGTGCCAGCAGTTTAGGAGGGTTTCAGGGGGGAATAGCGGATCAGCCCCAGCATTTT
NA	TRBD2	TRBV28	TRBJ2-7	CASSLPLETSGNLYEQYF	TGTGCCAGCAGTTTACCGTTGGAGACTAGCGGGAATCTGTACGAGCAGTACTTC
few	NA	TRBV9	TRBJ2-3	CASSVGAGTMLDTQYF	TGTGCCAGCAGCGTAGGGGCAGGAACCATGCTTGATACGCAGTATTTT
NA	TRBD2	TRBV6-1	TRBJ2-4	CASSLGGLAGAGRKNIQYF	TGTGCCAGCAGCCTAGGGGGACTAGCGGGAGCCGGAAGAAAAAACATTCAGTACTTC
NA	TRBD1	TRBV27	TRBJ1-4	CASGTGGGGKLFF	TGTGCCAGCGGAACAGGGGGCGGGGGAAAACTGTTTTTT
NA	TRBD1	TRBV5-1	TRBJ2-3	CASRPGQLTDTQYF	TGCGCCAGCCGACCGGGACAGCTCACAGATACGCAGTATTTT
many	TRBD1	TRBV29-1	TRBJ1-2	CSVDRGNGYTF	TGCAGCGTGGACAGGGGGAATGGCTACACCTTC
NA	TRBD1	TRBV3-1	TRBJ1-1	CASSQHDRGLTEAFF	TGTGCCAGCAGCCAACACGACAGGGGGCTCACTGAAGCTTTCTTT
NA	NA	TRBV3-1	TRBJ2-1	CASSQGLSTYNEQFF	TGTGCCAGCAGCCAAGGTCTAAGTACCTACAATGAGCAGTTCTTC
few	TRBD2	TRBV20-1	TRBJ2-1	CSARQILADRYNEQFF	TGCAGTGCTAGACAAATACTAGCGGACCGCTACAATGAGCAGTTCTTC
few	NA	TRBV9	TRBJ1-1	CASSVTGINTEAFF	TGTGCCAGCAGCGTTACAGGGATCAATACTGAAGCTTTCTTT
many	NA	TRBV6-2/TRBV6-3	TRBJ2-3	CASRSGGTDTQYF	TGTGCCAGCCGTTCGGGGGGCACAGATACGCAGTATTTT
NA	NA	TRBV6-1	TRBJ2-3	CASSGGGHSLQGTDTQYF	TGTGCCAGCAGTGGGGGGGGCCACTCTCTTCAAGGGACAGATACGCAGTATTTT
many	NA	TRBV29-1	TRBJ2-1	CSVQSGTRSYNEQFF	TGCAGCGTTCAATCGGGGACTCGCTCCTACAATGAGCAGTTCTTC
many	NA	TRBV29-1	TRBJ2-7	CSVEVGNYEQYF	TGCAGCGTTGAAGTCGGGAATTACGAGCAGTACTTC
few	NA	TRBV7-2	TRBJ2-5	CASSLKSGPGTQYF	TGTGCCAGCAGCTTGAAGAGCGGTCCAGGGACCCAGTACTTC
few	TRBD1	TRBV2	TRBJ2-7	CASSVQGKGYEQYF	TGTGCCAGCAGTGTACAGGGGAAGGGTTACGAGCAGTACTTC
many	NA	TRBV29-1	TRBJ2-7	CSVAGQFGNEQYF	TGCAGCGTAGCTGGACAGTTCGGTAACGAGCAGTACTTC
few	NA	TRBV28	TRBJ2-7	CASSLDRSRSYEQYF	TGTGCCAGCAGCCTTGACAGGTCCCGATCCTACGAGCAGTACTTC
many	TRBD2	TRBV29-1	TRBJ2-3	CSVEVLAGRDTQYF	TGCAGCGTTGAAGTTCTAGCGGGGAGGGATACGCAGTATTTT
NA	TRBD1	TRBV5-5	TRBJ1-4	CASSPDRASWEKLFF	TGTGCCAGCAGCCCCGACAGGGCCTCATGGGAAAAACTGTTTTTT
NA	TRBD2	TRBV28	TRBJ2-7	CASSLAGTSGSYEQYF	TGTGCCAGCAGTTTAGCGGGGACTAGCGGTTCCTACGAGCAGTACTTC
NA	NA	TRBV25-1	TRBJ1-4	CASSDPRGSNEKLFF	TGTGCCAGCAGTGACCCAAGAGGCTCTAATGAAAAACTGTTTTTT
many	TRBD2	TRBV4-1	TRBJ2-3	CASSPTGGDTQYF	TGCGCCAGCAGCCCAACCGGGGGGGATACGCAGTATTTT
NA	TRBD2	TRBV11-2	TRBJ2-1	CASTILAGEDYNEQFF	TGTGCCAGCACCATACTAGCGGGAGAGGACTACAATGAGCAGTTCTTC
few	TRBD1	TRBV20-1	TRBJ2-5	CSARGTGGPETQYF	TGTAGTGCTAGGGGAACAGGGGGCCCGGAGACCCAGTACTTC
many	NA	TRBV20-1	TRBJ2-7	CSAPGLSYEQYF	TGCAGTGCCCCGGGACTTTCCTACGAGCAGTACTTC
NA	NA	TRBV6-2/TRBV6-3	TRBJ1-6	CASIGIGNSPLHF	TGTGCCAGCATCGGAATCGGTAATTCACCCCTCCACTTT
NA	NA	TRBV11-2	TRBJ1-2	CASSFYICSARDPASNYGYTF	NA
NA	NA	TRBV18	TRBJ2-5	CASSPPQAGRAETQYF	TGTGCCAGCTCACCACCCCAGGCCGGGAGAGCAGAGACCCAGTACTTC
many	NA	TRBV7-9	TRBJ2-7	CASSPRGHEQYF	TGTGCCAGCAGCCCCCGGGGGCACGAGCAGTACTTC
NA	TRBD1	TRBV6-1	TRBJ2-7	CASSVGQGTHDEQYF	TGTGCCAGCAGTGTAGGACAGGGCACTCACGACGAGCAGTACTTC
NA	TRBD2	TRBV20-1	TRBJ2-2	CSAPSGGGTNTGELFF	TGCAGTGCTCCCTCCGGCGGGGGTACGAACACCGGGGAGCTGTTTTTT
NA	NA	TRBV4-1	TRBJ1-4	CASSHTNEKLFF	TGCGCCAGCAGCCACACTAATGAAAAACTGTTTTTT
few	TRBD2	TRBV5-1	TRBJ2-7	CASSLETSGGASTYEQYF	TGCGCCAGCAGCTTAGAGACTAGCGGGGGGGCCAGTACGTACGAGCAGTACTTC
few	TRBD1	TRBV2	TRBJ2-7	CASSIQGEQYF	TGTGCCAGCAGCATACAGGGGGAGCAGTACTTC
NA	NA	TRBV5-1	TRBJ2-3	CASSFLAQAPPDTQYF	TGCGCCAGCAGCTTCCTAGCACAGGCCCCTCCGGATACGCAGTATTTT
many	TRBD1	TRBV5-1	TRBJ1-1	CASSLAAGGHNTEAFF	TGCGCCAGCAGCTTGGCAGCAGGGGGCCACAACACTGAAGCTTTCTTT